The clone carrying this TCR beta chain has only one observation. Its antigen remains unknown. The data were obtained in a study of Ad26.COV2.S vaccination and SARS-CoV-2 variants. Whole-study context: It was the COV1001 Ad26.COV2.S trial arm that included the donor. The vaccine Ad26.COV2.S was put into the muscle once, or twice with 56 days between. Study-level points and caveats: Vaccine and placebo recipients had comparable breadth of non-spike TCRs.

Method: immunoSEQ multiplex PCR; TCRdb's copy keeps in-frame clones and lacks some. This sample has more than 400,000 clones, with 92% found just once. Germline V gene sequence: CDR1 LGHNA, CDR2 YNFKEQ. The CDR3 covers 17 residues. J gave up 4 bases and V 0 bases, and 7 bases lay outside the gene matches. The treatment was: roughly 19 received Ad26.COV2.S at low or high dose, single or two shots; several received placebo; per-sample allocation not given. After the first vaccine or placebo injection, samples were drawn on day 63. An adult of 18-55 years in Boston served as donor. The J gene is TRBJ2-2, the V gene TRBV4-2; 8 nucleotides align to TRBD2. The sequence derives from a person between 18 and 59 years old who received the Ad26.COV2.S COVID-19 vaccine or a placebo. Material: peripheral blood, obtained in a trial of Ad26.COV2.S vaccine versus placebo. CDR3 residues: CASSQEVTGGRTGELFF. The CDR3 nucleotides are TGTGCCAGCAGCCAAGAGGTGACGGGGGGGCGCACCGGGGAGCTGTTTTTT.